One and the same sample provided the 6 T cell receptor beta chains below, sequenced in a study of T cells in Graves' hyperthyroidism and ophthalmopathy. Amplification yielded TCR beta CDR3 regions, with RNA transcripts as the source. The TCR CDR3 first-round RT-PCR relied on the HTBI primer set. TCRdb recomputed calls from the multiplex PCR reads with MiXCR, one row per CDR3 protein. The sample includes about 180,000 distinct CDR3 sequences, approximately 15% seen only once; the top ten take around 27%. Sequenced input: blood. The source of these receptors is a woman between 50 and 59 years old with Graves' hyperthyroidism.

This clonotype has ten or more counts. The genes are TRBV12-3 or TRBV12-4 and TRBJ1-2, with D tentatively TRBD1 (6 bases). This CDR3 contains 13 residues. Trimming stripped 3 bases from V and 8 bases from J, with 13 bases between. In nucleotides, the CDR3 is TGTGCCAGCAGTTTCGACAGGTCTTGGGGCTACACCTTC. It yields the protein CASSFDRSWGYTF.

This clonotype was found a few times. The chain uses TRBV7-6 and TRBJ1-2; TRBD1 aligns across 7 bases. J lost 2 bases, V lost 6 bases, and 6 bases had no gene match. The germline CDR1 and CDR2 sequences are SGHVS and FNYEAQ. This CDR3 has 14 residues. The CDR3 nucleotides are TGTGCCAGCAGTTCAGGAGGGGGCAACTATGGCTACACCTTC. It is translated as CASSSGGGNYGYTF. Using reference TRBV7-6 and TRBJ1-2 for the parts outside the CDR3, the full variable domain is GAGVSQSPRYKVTKRGQDVALRCDPISGHVSLYWYRQALGQGPEFLTYFNYEAQQDKSGLPNDRFSAERPEGSISTLTIQRTEQRDSAMYRCASSSGGGNYGYTFGSGTRLTVV.

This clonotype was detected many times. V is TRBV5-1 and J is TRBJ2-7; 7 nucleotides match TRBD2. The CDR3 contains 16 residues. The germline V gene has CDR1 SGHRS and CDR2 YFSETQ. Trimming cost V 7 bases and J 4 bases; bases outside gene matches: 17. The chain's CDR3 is CASVIIRASGLYEQYF. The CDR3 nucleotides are TGCGCCAGCGTAATTATTCGGGCTAGCGGATTGTACGAGCAGTACTTC. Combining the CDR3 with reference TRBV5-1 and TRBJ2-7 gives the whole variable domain KAGVTQTPRYLIKTRGQQVTLSCSPISGHRSVSWYQQTPGQGLQFLFEYFSETQRNKGNFPGRFSGRQFSNSRSEMNVSTLELGDSALYLCASVIIRASGLYEQYFGPGTRLTVT.

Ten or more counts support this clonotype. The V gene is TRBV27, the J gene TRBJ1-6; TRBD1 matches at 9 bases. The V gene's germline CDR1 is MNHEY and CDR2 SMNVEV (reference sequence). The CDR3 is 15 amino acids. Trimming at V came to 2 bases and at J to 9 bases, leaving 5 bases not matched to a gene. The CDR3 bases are TGTGCCAGCAGTTTACTACAGGGGGCGATTTCACCCCTCCACTTT. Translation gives CASSLLQGAISPLHF.

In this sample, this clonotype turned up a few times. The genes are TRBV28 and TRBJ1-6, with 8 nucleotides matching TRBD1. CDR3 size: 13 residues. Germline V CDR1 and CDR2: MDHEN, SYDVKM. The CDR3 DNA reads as TGTGCTACGGACAGGGTCCCTAATTCACCCCTCCACTTT. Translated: CATDRVPNSPLHF.

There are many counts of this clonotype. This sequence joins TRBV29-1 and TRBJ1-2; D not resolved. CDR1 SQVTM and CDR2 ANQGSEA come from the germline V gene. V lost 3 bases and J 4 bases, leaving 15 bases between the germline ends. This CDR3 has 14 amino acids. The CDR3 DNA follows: TGCAGCGTTGATCTGTACGGCAGAAGCTATGGCTACACCTTC. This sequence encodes CSVDLYGRSYGYTF.